The 5 T cell receptor beta chains given below trace back to one sample, sequenced in a study of shared clonotypes between healthy human individuals (TCRdb year 2020). The library was made by the immunoSEQ multiplex PCR assay. Imported from immuneACCESS, the table was reduced by TCRdb to in-frame sequences with V and J called. These copies leave out some clones; in studies compared against another copy, an unresolved V gene accounts for under half, and the cause of the remainder is not known. Across this sample there are roughly 2,000,000 clones, with around 93% seen only once. The top ten hold under 2% of the sample. For the CD8 naive samples, CD45RO-negative cells were positively selected for CCR7, yielding a CD45RA+CCR7+ population from which TemRA cells were excluded. What was sequenced was naive CD8+ T cells from PBMCs. The sample's cell subset or site label is to be understood as: CD45RA+CCR7+. These receptors were obtained from a man between 18 and 29 years old in good health. Some clones in this sample may be carry-over from other donors' samples.

This clone has only a few counts. The chain carries TRBV29-1 and TRBJ1-2; possible D gene TRBD1, 6 bases. Germline CDR1 SQVTM, CDR2 ANQGSEA. The CDR3 runs 11 residues. Between the trimmed V and J ends, which lost 8 bases and 3 bases, there was a span of 10 bases. DNA of the CDR3: TGCAGCACCTCAGGGGACTATGGCTACACCTTC. Protein sequence: CSTSGDYGYTF.

The CDR3 protein is CASSAEDRVLDEQYF. For the CDR3, the DNA is TGTGCCAGCAGCGCGGAAGACAGGGTTTTGGACGAGCAGTACTTC. The chain couples TRBV9 to TRBJ2-7; TRBD1 matches 7 bases. The CDR3 sequence is 15 residues long. The junction had 11 bases not matched to a gene; V was cut back by 3 bases and J by 5 bases. In germline, CDR1 is SGDLS, CDR2 YYNGEE. Full variable domain (outside the CDR3, taken from reference TRBV9 and TRBJ2-7): DSGVTQTPKHLITATGQRVTLRCSPRSGDLSVYWYQQSLDQGLQFLIQYYNGEERAKGNILERFSAQQFPDLHSELNLSSLELGDSALYFCASSAEDRVLDEQYFGPGTRLTVT.

This clone occurred once. The chain is built from TRBV11-2 and TRBJ1-2; no clear D. Germline V gene sequence: CDR1 SGHAT, CDR2 FQNNGV. The CDR3 consists of 15 residues. V lost 5 bases to trimming and J lost 7 bases, with 20 bases between them. The CDR3 bases are TGTGCCAGCAGCCCTTCGGGCCAGACGTTGTCTGGCTACACCTTC. Protein: CASSPSGQTLSGYTF.

This chain uses TRBV7-6 with TRBJ1-2; D is possibly TRBD1 (6 bases). CDR1 is SGHVS, CDR2 FNYEAQ, per germline. V was cut by 4 bases and J by 3 bases, with 12 bases left in between. The CDR3 contains 14 residues. The CDR3 region is CASSSRGGDYGYTF. CDR3 nucleotides: TGTGCCAGCAGCTCTAGGGGGGGTGACTATGGCTACACCTTC.

The rearrangement joins TRBV19 to TRBJ2-5; D remains ambiguous. V lost 3 bases, J lost 2 bases, and 10 bases lay in between. CDR1 LNHDA and CDR2 SQIVND come from the germline V gene (reference sequence). The CDR3 length is 14 residues. CDR3 DNA sequence: TGTGCCAGTAGTATGGGTTGGCAGCAAGAGACCCAGTACTTC. It yields the protein CASSMGWQQETQYF.